One sample yielded the 20 T cell receptor beta chains listed below, sequenced in a study of Graves' ophthalmopathy and Graves' hyperthyroidism. For repertoire sequencing, the TCR beta CDR3 regions were amplified from RNA transcripts. Second-round multiplex PCR came after first-round RT-PCR with HTBI primers. TCRdb reprocessed the multiplex PCR reads with MiXCR, giving one entry per CDR3 protein. Of hundreds of thousands of distinct CDR3 sequences in the sample, about 21% were seen once. The specimen was peripheral blood. These receptors all stem from a woman aged 18-29 years with stable Graves' hyperthyroidism.

There are a few counts of this clonotype. The junction and the germline gene differ at one end; a read error may be behind it. The gene calls are TRBV6-5 and TRBJ1-2; no reliable D call. Germline V gene data show CDR1 as MNHEY and CDR2 as SVGAGI. The CDR3 spans 13 residues. CDR3 nucleotide sequence: TGTGCCAGCAGTTACTTCTTCCAGAATGGTTACACCTTC. Encoded protein: CASSYFFQNGYTF.

The chain carries TRBV20-1 and TRBJ1-2; D gene ambiguous. The CDR3 loop spans 13 amino acids. Trimming removed 2 bases from V and 3 bases from J, with 10 bases in between. CDR1 and CDR2 from the germline V gene are DFQATT and SNEGSKA (reference sequence). CDR3 sequence (DNA): TGCAGTGCTAGATCAGACCGGGACTATGGCTACACCTTC. It yields the protein CSARSDRDYGYTF.

The chain employs TRBV2 and TRBJ2-7, with 10 positions matching TRBD1. CDR3 length: 13 amino acids. Germline CDR1 reads SNHLY; CDR2 reads FYNNEI. V shed 9 bases and J 4 bases; nucleotides not matched to a gene: 6. The CDR3 coding sequence is TGTGCCAGAAGACAGGGGGCTAAGTACGAGCAGTACTTC. As protein: CARRQGAKYEQYF. The full variable domain, with the rest looked up from reference TRBV2 and TRBJ2-7, is EPEVTQTPSHQVTQMGQEVILRCVPISNHLYFYWYRQILGQKVEFLVSFYNNEISEKSEIFDDQFSVERPDGSNFTLKIRSTKLEDSAMYFCARRQGAKYEQYFGPGTRLTVT.

The V gene is TRBV6-1, the J gene TRBJ1-5; 7 bases agree with TRBD1. The CDR3 sequence is 15 residues long. Looked up from germline, CDR1 is MNHNS and CDR2 is SASEGT. The ends lost 6 bases at V and 6 bases at J; junction bases unmatched: 11. The CDR3 DNA reads TGTGCCAGCAGCCCCCCCGGCGACAGGGCTCAGCCCCAGCATTTT. Translated, it gives CASSPPGDRAQPQHF.

Ten or more counts support this clonotype. The chain combines TRBV7-9 with TRBJ1-1; D not certain. With 5 bases removed from V and 11 bases from J, the gap between germline ends came to 15 bases. The CDR3 loop spans 12 amino acids. CDR1 is SEHNR, CDR2 FQNEAQ, per germline (reference sequence). The CDR3 nucleotides read TGTGCCAGCAGCCCCAAGGGAGGTAGGGCTTTCTTT. Its translation: CASSPKGGRAFF.

This clonotype was seen at least ten times. The rearrangement links TRBV28 to TRBJ2-7; no reliable D call. V was cut by 3 bases and J by 9 bases, with 12 bases left in between. The length of the CDR3 is 12 residues. From germline, CDR1 is MDHEN and CDR2 SYDVKM. The CDR3 loop reads CASSFFQALQYF. The CDR3 DNA follows: TGTGCCAGCAGTTTTTTTCAGGCCCTGCAGTACTTC.

The CDR3 DNA follows: TGTGCCAGCAGACCGGGTCAGGGAGGCAATCAGCCCCAGCATTTT. This sequence encodes CASRPGQGGNQPQHF. The chain carries TRBV12-3 or TRBV12-4 and TRBJ1-5, with a possible D match to TRBD1 (5 bases). CDR3 length: 15 residues. The V end was cut by 6 bases, the J end by 2 bases, with 14 bases between.

This clonotype has ten or more counts. This rearrangement joins TRBV25-1 to TRBJ1-2; the D is unclear. The length of the CDR3 is 15 residues. Per the germline V gene, CDR1 is MGHDK and CDR2 is SYGVNS. V lost 1 base and J 4 bases, leaving 13 bases between the germline ends. The CDR3 reads CASSESRTGIYGYTF. The DNA for the CDR3 is TGTGCCAGCAGTGAATCCCGTACGGGGATCTATGGCTACACCTTC.

This clonotype was detected many times. The V and J genes are TRBV20-1 and TRBJ1-1; no clear D gene. This CDR3 has 13 amino acids. Germline V gene lookup returns CDR1 DFQATT and CDR2 SNEGSKA (reference sequence). Trimming shortened V by 0 bases and J by 6 bases, and 11 bases separated the two germline ends. DNA for the CDR3: TGCAGTGCTAGAGATCCCCGGTTCGCTGAAGCTTTCTTT. Its translation: CSARDPRFAEAFF.

The V call is TRBV12-3 or TRBV12-4, the J call TRBJ1-5, with unresolved D. The CDR3 contains 13 residues. Between the trimmed V and J ends, which lost 6 bases and 6 bases, there was a span of 12 bases. CDR3 amino acids: CASSAGVIQPQHF. In DNA, the CDR3 is TGTGCCAGCAGCGCCGGGGTGATTCAGCCCCAGCATTTT.

This clonotype was detected a few times. V and J are TRBV3-1 and TRBJ2-5, with D perhaps matching TRBD1 (6 bases). The V end was cut by 2 bases, the J end by 5 bases, with 21 bases between. CDR3 length: 17 residues. Per germline, CDR1 LGHDT and CDR2 YNNKEL (reference sequence). This chain's CDR3 is CASSQMDRFVFGETQYF. The CDR3 DNA reads as TGTGCCAGCAGCCAAATGGACAGATTTGTGTTTGGCGAGACCCAGTACTTC.

The chain employs TRBV7-2 and TRBJ2-7; perhaps TRBD1 as D (5 bases). Deletions cut 5 bases from V and 2 bases from J, with 16 bases between. The CDR3 consists of 15 residues. The germline CDR1 and CDR2 sequences are SGHTA and FQGNSA. CDR3 amino acids: CASSPHRDSTYEQYF. The CDR3 DNA reads TGTGCCAGCAGCCCCCACCGAGACAGCACCTACGAGCAGTACTTC.

Concerning this clonotype itself: A much larger clone differs by one base, so this may be a read error. It is likely a read error, because the conserved phenylalanine at the end of the CDR3 is missing. This chain joins TRBV4-2 and TRBJ1-1, with D possibly TRBD1 on 5 matching bases. Trimming stripped 0 bases from V and 1 base from J, with 6 bases between. The CDR3 is made up of 14 amino acids. Germline V gene lookup returns CDR1 LGHNA and CDR2 YNFKEQ. The CDR3 protein is CASSQEGENTEAFL. In DNA form, the CDR3 reads TGTGCCAGCAGCCAAGAGGGGGAGAACACTGAAGCTTTCCTT.

This clonotype came up many times. The CDR3 bases are TGTGCCACCAGTGATAGGCTAGCGGCCGGGGAGCTGTTTTTT. Translated, it gives CATSDRLAAGELFF. The chain links TRBV24-1 to TRBJ2-2; TRBD2 matches 7 bases. The CDR3 length is 14 residues. With 3 bases clipped from V and 6 bases from J, the junction kept 3 bases outside the gene matches. CDR1 and CDR2 from the germline V gene are KGHDR and SFDVKD.

This clonotype was seen more than once but under ten times. V usage is TRBV6-4 and J usage is TRBJ2-2; no definite D call. There are 14 residues in the CDR3. CDR1 MRHNA and CDR2 SNTAGT come from the germline V gene. The ends were cut back, 3 bases at V and 5 bases at J, with 10 bases in the middle. The CDR3: CASSEQTDTGELFF. The CDR3 region has the DNA TGTGCCAGCAGTGAGCAAACAGATACCGGGGAGCTGTTTTTT.

This clonotype has a count of ten or more. The chain has TRBV27 and TRBJ2-2, with unresolved D. V lost 4 bases and J 5 bases, leaving 11 bases between the germline ends. The CDR3 is 14 amino acids. The V gene's germline CDR1 is MNHEY and CDR2 SMNVEV (reference sequence). CDR3 nucleotide sequence: TGTGCCAGCAGTTGGTCAGGCATGACCGGGGAGCTGTTTTTT. It is translated as CASSWSGMTGELFF.

This clonotype was detected many times. The CDR3 DNA reads TGCGCCAGCAGTCCCGACGGGAACACTGAAGCTTTCTTT. Translated: CASSPDGNTEAFF. This chain joins TRBV10-1 and TRBJ1-1; D gene uncertain. This CDR3 has 13 amino acids. V was trimmed by 5 bases and J by 1 base, leaving 8 bases between them. Germline V gene sequence: CDR1 WNHNN, CDR2 SYGVQD (reference sequence).

The chain has TRBV2 and TRBJ1-1; TRBD1 aligns across 7 bases. This CDR3 is built from 15 residues. The germline V gene encodes CDR1 SNHLY and CDR2 FYNNEI. The junction had 7 bases not matched to a gene; V was cut back by 5 bases and J by 1 base. CDR3 coding DNA: TGTGCCAGCAGTTCCCCCGGGACAGCGAACACTGAAGCTTTCTTT. Its translation: CASSSPGTANTEAFF.

To note about this clonotype: One end of the junction does not line up with germline, which may come from a read error. The rearrangement uses TRBV28 and TRBJ2-5; TRBD2 matches 10 bases. Germline CDR1 MDHEN, CDR2 SYDVKM. The CDR3 sequence is 16 residues long. CDR3 in amino acids: CAVIGVAGGWKETQDF. The CDR3 DNA sequence: TGTGCCGTCATAGGGGTAGCGGGAGGTTGGAAAGAGACCCAGGACTTC.

This clonotype was detected only a few times. The CDR3 protein is CASSRQGAMNTEAFF. The DNA for the CDR3 is TGTGCCAGCTCACGGCAGGGGGCAATGAACACTGAAGCTTTCTTT. V and J are TRBV18 and TRBJ1-1; 8 bases align to TRBD1. The CDR3 is 15 residues long. V dropped 4 bases and J dropped 0; count of bases not matched to a gene: 4. In germline, CDR1 is KGHSH, CDR2 LQKENI.